This T cell receptor beta chain was sequenced for a study of shared clonotypes between healthy human individuals. Study-level points and caveats: Some clonotypes were shared by all four sorted-subset donors, while others were not shared. The non-shared ones had lower generation probabilities than the shared ones.

Worth noting for this clone: Its target is unknown.

Some clones are missing from TCRdb's copy, which holds only in-frame ones; the method was immunoSEQ multiplex PCR. Here the sample spans a few million clones, approximately 95% being singletons. This CDR3 comprises 13 residues. Germline CDR1 and CDR2: SGHVS and FQNEAQ. V was shortened by 4 bases and J by 11 bases, with 16 bases between the two germline ends. This TCR was recovered from a man aged 18 to 30 in good health. Some clones in this sample may be carry-over from other donors' samples. The V and J genes are TRBV7-8 and TRBJ2-3, with D perhaps matching TRBD1 (6 bases). The sequenced sample consisted of naive CD4+ T cells from PBMCs. Stated subset: CD45RA+ positively selected. The CDR3 loop is CASSSNRDMRQYF. The DNA for the CDR3 is TGTGCCAGCAGCTCCAACCGGGACATGAGGCAGTATTTT.